This TCR beta chain was recovered during a study of OX40 agonist ivuxolimab in advanced cancers. Study information: Three patients, one with hepatocellular carcinoma and two with cutaneous melanoma, achieved partial responses.

Researchers took blood at baseline, on cycle 4 day 1, and on cycle 7 day 1. Clones were sequenced by immunoSEQ multiplex PCR, and TCRdb holds only the in-frame ones, with some missing. The sample has about 43,000 clones; 86% are singletons. About this clone itself: Its antigen is unidentified.

Looked up from germline, CDR1 is SGHTS and CDR2 is YDEGEE. This CDR3 is built from 14 residues. V dropped 4 bases and J dropped 5 bases, with 13 bases sitting between them. Study-wide findings and caveats: The investigators did not determine what antigen specificity the expanded peripheral T cells had.

The sample consisted of CD4+ or CD8+ T cells sorted from blood, taken in a trial of the OX40 agonist ivuxolimab. The sequence came from an adult with an advanced solid tumor such as melanoma, head and neck, liver or kidney cancer. The gene calls are TRBV5-8 and TRBJ2-1, with a tentative D call TRBD1 (5 bases). The CDR3 spells CASSQGILNNEQFF. The CDR3 DNA reads as TGTGCCAGCAGCCAGGGCATTCTCAACAATGAGCAGTTCTTC.